This T cell receptor (beta chain) was documented in a study of lymphopenia after photon versus proton radiotherapy. The CDR3 consists of 16 residues. Looked up from germline, CDR1 is SEHNR and CDR2 is FQNEAQ (reference sequence). V dropped 1 base and J dropped 3 bases, with 12 bases sitting between them. Sequencing used immunoSEQ multiplex PCR; TCRdb keeps in-frame clones, though not all of them. This sample has around 18,000 clones, with around 83% found just once. The sample was peripheral blood, taken from a patient treated with proton-based radiotherapy. This clonotype was sampled from a man in his 70s with pancreatic cancer. V gene TRBV7-9 combines with J gene TRBJ2-2, with a tentative D call TRBD2 (6 bases). Written as DNA, the CDR3 is TGTGCCAGCAGCTTAGGGGCTAGCGCAGACACCGGGGAGCTGTTTTTT. Protein: CASSLGASADTGELFF. Supplemented by reference TRBV7-9 and TRBJ2-2, the full variable domain reads DTGVSQNPRHKITKRGQNVTFRCDPISEHNRLYWYRQTLGQGPEFLTYFQNEAQLEKSRLLSDRFSAERPKGSFSTLEIQRTEQGDSAMYLCASSLGASADTGELFFGEGSRLTVL.